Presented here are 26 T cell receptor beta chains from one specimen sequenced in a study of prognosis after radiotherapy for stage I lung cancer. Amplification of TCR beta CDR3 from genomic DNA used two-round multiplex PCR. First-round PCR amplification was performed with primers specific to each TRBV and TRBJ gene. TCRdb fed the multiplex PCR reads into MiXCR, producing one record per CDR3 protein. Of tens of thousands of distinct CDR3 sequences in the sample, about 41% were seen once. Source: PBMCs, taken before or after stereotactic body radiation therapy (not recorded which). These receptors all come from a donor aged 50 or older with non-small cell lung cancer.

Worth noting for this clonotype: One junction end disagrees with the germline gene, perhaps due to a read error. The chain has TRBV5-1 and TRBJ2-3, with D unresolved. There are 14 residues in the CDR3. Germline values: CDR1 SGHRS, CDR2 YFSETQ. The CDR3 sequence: CASIVEGSPNTQYF. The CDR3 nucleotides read TGTGCCAGCATCGTAGAAGGAAGTCCTAATACGCAGTATTTT.

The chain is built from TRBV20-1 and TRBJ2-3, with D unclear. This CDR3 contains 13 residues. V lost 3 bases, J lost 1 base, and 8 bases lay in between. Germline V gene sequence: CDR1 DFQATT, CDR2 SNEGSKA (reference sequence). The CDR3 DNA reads TGCAGTGCTAGGAACCATGGCACAGATACGCAGTATTTT. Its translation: CSARNHGTDTQYF.

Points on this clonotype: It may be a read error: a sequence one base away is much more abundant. The CDR3 protein is CASGPSGSTAYGCTF. The CDR3, as DNA: TGTGCCAGCGGACCCTCCGGAAGTACAGCTTATGGCTGCACCTTC. The genes are TRBV7-2 and TRBJ1-2; D ambiguous. The CDR3 loop spans 15 amino acids. Per germline, CDR1 SGHTA and CDR2 FQGNSA.

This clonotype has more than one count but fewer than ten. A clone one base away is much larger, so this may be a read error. CDR3 nucleotides: TGCAGTGCTAGCGGGAGTAGGTACGAGCATTACTTC. Translation: CSASGSRYEHYF. This rearrangement joins TRBV20-1 to TRBJ2-7, with D perhaps TRBD2 (6 bases). The CDR3 is 12 amino acids. CDR1 and CDR2 (germline): DFQATT, SNEGSKA (reference sequence).

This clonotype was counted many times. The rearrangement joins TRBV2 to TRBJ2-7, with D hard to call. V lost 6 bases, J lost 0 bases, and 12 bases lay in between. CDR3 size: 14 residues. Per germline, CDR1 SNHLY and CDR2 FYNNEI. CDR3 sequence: CASRVTESSYEQYF. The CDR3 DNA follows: TGTGCCAGCAGGGTGACGGAAAGCTCCTACGAGCAGTACTTC.

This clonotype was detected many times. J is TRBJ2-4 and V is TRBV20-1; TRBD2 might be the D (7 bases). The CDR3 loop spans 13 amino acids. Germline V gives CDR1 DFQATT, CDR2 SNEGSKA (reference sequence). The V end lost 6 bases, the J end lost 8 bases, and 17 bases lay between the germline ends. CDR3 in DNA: TGCAGTGCCGAGGGGGGGCGCAGGTACATTCAGTACTTC. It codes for CSAEGGRRYIQYF.

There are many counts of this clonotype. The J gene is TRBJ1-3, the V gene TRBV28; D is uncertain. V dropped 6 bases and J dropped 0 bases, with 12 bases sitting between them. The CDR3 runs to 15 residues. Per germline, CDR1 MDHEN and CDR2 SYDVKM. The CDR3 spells CASSPGSSSGNTIYF. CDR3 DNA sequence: TGTGCCAGCAGCCCTGGCAGCAGCTCTGGAAACACCATATATTTT.

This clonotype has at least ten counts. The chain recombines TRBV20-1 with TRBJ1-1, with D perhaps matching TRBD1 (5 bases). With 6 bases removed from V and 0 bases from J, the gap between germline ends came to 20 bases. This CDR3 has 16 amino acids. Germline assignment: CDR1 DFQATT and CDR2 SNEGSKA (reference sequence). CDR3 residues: CSATPMGPFLNTEAFF. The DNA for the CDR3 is TGCAGTGCGACCCCCATGGGGCCTTTCCTGAACACTGAAGCTTTCTTT.

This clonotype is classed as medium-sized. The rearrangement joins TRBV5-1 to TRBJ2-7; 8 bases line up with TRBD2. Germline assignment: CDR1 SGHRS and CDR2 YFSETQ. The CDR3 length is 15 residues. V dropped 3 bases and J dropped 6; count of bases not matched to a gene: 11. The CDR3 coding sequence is TGCGCCAGCAGCTCCTTTTCGGGAGGGCCTCGCGAGCAGTACTTC. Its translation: CASSSFSGGPREQYF.

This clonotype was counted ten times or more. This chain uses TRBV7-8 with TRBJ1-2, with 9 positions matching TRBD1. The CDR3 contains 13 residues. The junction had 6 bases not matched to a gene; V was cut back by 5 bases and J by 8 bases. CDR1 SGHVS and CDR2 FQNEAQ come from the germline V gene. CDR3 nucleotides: TGTGCCAGCAGCGTCCGGGACAGGGACGGCTACACCTTC. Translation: CASSVRDRDGYTF.

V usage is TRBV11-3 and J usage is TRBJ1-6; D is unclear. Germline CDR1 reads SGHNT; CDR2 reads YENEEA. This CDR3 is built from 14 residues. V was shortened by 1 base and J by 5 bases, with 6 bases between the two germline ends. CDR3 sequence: CASSLGPNNSPLHF. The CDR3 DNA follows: TGTGCCAGCAGCTTAGGACCTAATAATTCACCCCTCCACTTT.

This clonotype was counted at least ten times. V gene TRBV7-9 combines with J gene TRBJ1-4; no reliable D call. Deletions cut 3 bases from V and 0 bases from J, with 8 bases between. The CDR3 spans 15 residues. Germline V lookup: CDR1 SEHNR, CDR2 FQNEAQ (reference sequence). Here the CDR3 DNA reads TGTGCCAGCAGCTTTACGCTCTCAACTAATGAAAAACTGTTTTTT. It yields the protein CASSFTLSTNEKLFF.

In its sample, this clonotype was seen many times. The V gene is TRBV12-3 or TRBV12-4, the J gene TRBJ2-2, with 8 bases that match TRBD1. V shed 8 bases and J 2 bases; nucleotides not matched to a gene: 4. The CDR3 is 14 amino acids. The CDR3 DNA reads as TGTGCCAGCGAAGGACAGGGAAACACCGGGGAGCTGTTTTTT. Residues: CASEGQGNTGELFF.

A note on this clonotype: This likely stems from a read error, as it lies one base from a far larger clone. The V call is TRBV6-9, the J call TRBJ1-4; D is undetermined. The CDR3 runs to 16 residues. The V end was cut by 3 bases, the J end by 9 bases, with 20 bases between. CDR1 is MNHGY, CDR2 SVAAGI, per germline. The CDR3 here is CASSYSKGILDQKLFF. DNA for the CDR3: TGTGCCAGCAGTTACTCGAAAGGCATTCTGGATCAAAAACTGTTTTTT.

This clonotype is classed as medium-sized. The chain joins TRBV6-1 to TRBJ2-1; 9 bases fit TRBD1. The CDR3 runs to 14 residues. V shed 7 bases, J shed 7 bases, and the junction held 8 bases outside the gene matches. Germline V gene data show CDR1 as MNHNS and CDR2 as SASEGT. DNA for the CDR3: TGTGCCAGCAAACCGGGACAGGGTACAAATGAGCAGTTCTTC. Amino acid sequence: CASKPGQGTNEQFF.

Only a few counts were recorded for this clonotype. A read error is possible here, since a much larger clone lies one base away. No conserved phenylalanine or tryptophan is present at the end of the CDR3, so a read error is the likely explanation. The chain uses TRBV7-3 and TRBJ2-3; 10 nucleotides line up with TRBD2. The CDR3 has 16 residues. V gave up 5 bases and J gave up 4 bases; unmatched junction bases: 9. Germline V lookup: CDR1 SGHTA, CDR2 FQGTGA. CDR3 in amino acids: CASSQPHSGGSDTQYY. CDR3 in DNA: TGTGCCAGCAGCCAACCTCATAGCGGGGGGTCAGATACGCAGTATTAT.

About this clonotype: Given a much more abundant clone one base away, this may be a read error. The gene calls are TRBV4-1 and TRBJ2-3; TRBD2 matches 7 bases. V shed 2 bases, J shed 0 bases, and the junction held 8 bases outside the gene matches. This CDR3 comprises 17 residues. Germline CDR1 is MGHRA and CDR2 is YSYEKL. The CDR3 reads CASSQRRGLSSTDTQYF. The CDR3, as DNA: TGCGCCAGCAGCCAACGGCGGGGGTTAAGTAGCACAGATACGCAGTATTTT.

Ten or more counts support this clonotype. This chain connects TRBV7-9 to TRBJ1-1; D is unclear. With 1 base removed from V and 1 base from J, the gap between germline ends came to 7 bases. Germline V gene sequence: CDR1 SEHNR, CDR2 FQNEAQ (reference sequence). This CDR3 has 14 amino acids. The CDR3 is CASSLDFRNTEAFF. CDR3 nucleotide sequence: TGTGCCAGCAGCTTAGATTTCAGGAACACTGAAGCTTTCTTT. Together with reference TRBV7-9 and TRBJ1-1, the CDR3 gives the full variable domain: DTGVSQNPRHKITKRGQNVTFRCDPISEHNRLYWYRQTLGQGPEFLTYFQNEAQLEKSRLLSDRFSAERPKGSFSTLEIQRTEQGDSAMYLCASSLDFRNTEAFFGQGTRLTVV.

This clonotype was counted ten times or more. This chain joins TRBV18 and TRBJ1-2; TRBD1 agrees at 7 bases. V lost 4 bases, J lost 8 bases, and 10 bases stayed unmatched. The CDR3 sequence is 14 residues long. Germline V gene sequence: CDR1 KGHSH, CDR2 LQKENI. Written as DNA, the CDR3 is TGTGCCAGCTCACTGGGGACAGCCTACGAAGGCTACACCTTC. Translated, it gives CASSLGTAYEGYTF.

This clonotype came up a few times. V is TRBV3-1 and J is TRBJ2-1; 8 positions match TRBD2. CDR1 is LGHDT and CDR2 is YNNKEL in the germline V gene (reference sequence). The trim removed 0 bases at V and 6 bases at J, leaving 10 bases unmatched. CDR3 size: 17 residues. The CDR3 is CASSQEWREAVFNEQFF. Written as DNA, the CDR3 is TGTGCCAGCAGCCAAGAGTGGCGGGAGGCGGTTTTCAATGAGCAGTTCTTC.

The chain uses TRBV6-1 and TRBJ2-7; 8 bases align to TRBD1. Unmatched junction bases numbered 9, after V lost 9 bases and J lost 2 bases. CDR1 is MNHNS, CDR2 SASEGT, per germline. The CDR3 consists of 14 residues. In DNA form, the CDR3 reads TGTGCCAGTAAAGCAGGGGGCGCCGCCTACGAGCAGTACTTC. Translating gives CASKAGGAAYEQYF.

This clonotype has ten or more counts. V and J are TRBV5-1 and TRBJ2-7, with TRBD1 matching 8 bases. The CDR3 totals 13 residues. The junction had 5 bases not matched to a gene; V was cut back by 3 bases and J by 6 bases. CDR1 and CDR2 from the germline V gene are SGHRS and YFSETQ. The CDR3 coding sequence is TGCGCCAGCAGCTGGGAACAGGGGGGCGAGCAGTACTTC. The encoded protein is CASSWEQGGEQYF.

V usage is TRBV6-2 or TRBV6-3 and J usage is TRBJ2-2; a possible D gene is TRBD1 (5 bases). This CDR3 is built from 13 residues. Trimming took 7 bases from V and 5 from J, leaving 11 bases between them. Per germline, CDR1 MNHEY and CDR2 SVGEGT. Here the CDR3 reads CASTGRVTGELFF. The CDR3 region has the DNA TGTGCCAGCACAGGGCGTGTGACCGGGGAGCTGTTTTTT.

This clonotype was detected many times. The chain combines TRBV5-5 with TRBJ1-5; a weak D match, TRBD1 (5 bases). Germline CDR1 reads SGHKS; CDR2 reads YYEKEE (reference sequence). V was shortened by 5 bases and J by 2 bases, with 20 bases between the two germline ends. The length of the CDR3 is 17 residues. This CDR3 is CASSSTVSLGGNQPQHF. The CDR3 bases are TGTGCCAGCAGTTCGACGGTCAGTCTAGGGGGCAATCAGCCCCAGCATTTT. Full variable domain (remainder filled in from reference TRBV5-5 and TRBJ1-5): DAGVTQSPTHLIKTRGQQVTLRCSPISGHKSVSWYQQVLGQGPQFIFQYYEKEERGRGNFPDRFSARQFPNYSSELNVNALLLGDSALYLCASSSTVSLGGNQPQHFGDGTRLSIL.

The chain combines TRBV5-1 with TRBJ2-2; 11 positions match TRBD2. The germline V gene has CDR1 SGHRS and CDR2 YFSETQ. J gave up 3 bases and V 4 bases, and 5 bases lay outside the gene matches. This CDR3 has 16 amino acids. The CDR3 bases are TGCGCCAGCAGCCGTCTAGCGGGAGGTCACACCGGGGAGCTGTTTTTT. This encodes CASSRLAGGHTGELFF.

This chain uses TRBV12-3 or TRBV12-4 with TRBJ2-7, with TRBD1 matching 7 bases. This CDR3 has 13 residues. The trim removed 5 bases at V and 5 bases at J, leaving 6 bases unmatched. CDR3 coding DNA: TGTGCCAGCAGTCCACAGGGGCTGGACGAGCAGTACTTC. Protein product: CASSPQGLDEQYF.